Below are 5 T cell receptor beta chains sequenced from a single sample in a study of blood T cell repertoires in COVID-19. TCRdb's table, derived via immunoSEQ multiplex PCR, lists solely in-frame clones and lacks some. The repertoire holds some 20,000 clones, with 91% as singletons. Sequences were obtained from peripheral blood. These receptors all come from a human donor in a cohort sampled during active COVID-19.

The rearrangement uses TRBV7-8 and TRBJ2-2; 10 nucleotides agree with TRBD2. Germline-derived CDR1 and CDR2 are SGHVS and FQNEAQ. Germline trimming cut 5 bases from V and 9 bases from J; bases unmatched to any gene: 6. This CDR3 has 14 residues. CDR3: CASSAHSGGRELFF. In DNA form, the CDR3 reads TGTGCCAGCAGCGCACATAGCGGGGGGCGGGAGCTGTTTTTT.

The V and J genes are TRBV28 and TRBJ2-7; D perhaps matches TRBD2 (6 bases). CDR3 length: 13 residues. Trimming pared 3 bases from V and 2 bases from J, leaving 8 bases between. Germline V gene data show CDR1 as MDHEN and CDR2 as SYDVKM. The CDR3 loop reads CASSLAGPYEQYV. CDR3 DNA sequence: TGTGCCAGCAGTTTGGCGGGGCCCTACGAGCAGTACGTC.

This clone was recorded only once. The V and J genes are TRBV12-3 or TRBV12-4 and TRBJ1-1, with 7 bases that match TRBD1. The CDR3 totals 13 residues. Trimming removed 5 bases from V and 11 bases from J; junction bases left unmatched: 11. CDR3 nucleotides: TGTGCCAGCAGTATACCGACAGGGTCGGGGGCTTTCTTT. Translation: CASSIPTGSGAFF.

The chain joins TRBV28 to TRBJ2-7; 10 bases match TRBD2. There are 13 residues in the CDR3. J was trimmed by 7 bases and V by 5 bases; bases with no gene match: 5. CDR1 and CDR2 from the germline V gene are MDHEN and SYDVKM. The CDR3 DNA is TGTGCCAGCAGTGGGCTAGCGGGGGTAGAGCAGTACTTC. It yields the protein CASSGLAGVEQYF.

The sample holds a few counts of this clone. CDR3 DNA sequence: TGTGCCTGGAAACCCCTAGCGGGGGCCGACACCGGGGAGCTGTTTTTT. Translation: CAWKPLAGADTGELFF. This sequence joins TRBV30 and TRBJ2-2, with TRBD2 matching over 10 bases. The CDR3 extends over 16 amino acids. Germline lookup yields CDR1 GTSNPN and CDR2 SVGIG (reference sequence). Germline trimming cut 4 bases from V and 3 bases from J; bases unmatched to any gene: 8.